This T cell receptor (beta chain) originates from a study of early T cells in non-severe SARS-CoV-2 infection (dated by TCRdb to about 2021). Context from the whole study: TCR sequencing used bulk RNA from unsorted whole blood, so alpha and beta chains could not be paired.

This clonotype was recorded a few times. No antigen is known for it. Base qualities were left out, and no much larger clone turns up one base away. The library was made by 5' RACE. The listed sequencing device is NextSeq 500. In the TCR library protocol, unique molecular identifiers were attached to individual cDNA molecules to correct for PCR bias and sequencing error. Both TCR alpha and beta chains were sequenced, and tight co-correlation was observed between alpha and beta sequence abundances in each sample. The original methods were these. V gene, J gene and CDR3 annotation of TCR sequences was performed with Decombinator V4. Expanded TCRs were defined as changing significantly between any two time points under a Poisson model with p below 0.0001. Abundances of TCRs were expressed as counts per million after normalisation to the total number of TCRs sequenced in each sample. MAIT TCRs were defined by TRAV1-2 paired with TRAJ12, TRAJ20 or TRAJ33, and iNKT TCRs by TRAV10 paired with TRAJ18. A search of VDJdb, accessed on 1 November 2021, was run for TCRs annotated to CMV, EBV and SARS-CoV-2, with TCRs annotated for multiple antigens excluded. TCRdb handled the public reads itself, with Q25 trimming in fastp and clone calling in MiXCR, and kept productive beta chains. Each CDR3 protein gets just one entry, which takes the most common genes and DNA from the rows behind it. V and J calls and clone size were set by TCRdb, not the authors. For this sample the table gives approximately 56,000 distinct CDR3 sequences, of which 11% were detected only once. The biggest ten clones account for 13% of the sample.

Findings and caveats that apply to the study as a whole: Matching against VDJdb was skewed toward anti-spike CD8 responses, likely underestimated virus-specific expansions, and missed private and CD4 specificities.

A case-control design nested within a healthcare worker cohort in London, UK, was used, with weekly nasopharyngeal swab PCR tests and blood sampling performed. Healthcare workers were recruited during the week of the UK lockdown, between 23 and 31 March 2020, and followed weekly for up to roughly 15 weeks. The trim is 6 bases for V and 3 bases for J, with a gap of 14 bases between the germline ends. Per the germline V gene, SNHLY is the CDR1 and FYNNEI is the CDR2. CDR3 length: 14 amino acids, cysteine to phenylalanine. Only CDR3 DNA remains: 42 bases, in frame from the first base. The source of this sequence is an adult who was a healthcare worker with PCR-confirmed SARS-CoV-2 infection or an uninfected control (not recorded which). This chain joins TRBV2 to TRBJ1-1; no D gene is confidently identified. Sequenced sample: whole blood. The encoded CDR3 is CASRRREGDTEAFF. The DNA is TGTGCCAGCAGAAGGAGGGAAGGAGACACTGAAGCTTTCTTT.